The 24 T cell receptor beta chains below come from one sample, sequenced in a study of T cells in Graves' hyperthyroidism and ophthalmopathy. The TCR beta CDR3 regions underwent amplification using RNA transcripts as the source. First-round RT-PCR of the TCR CDR3 relied on the HTBI primer set. Each CDR3 protein gets one entry after TCRdb re-called the multiplex PCR reads with MiXCR. Here the sample spans fewer than 350,000 distinct CDR3 sequences, 15% to 20% being singletons. Input material: blood. All receptors derive from a woman in her fifties or sixties with Graves' hyperthyroidism.

J is TRBJ1-3 and V is TRBV12-3 or TRBV12-4, with 7 bases that match TRBD1. This CDR3 is 14 amino acids long. Germline trimming cut 6 bases from V and 1 base from J; bases unmatched to any gene: 3. The CDR3 nucleotides are TGTGCCAGCAGGCCGACAGGGTCTGGAAACACCATATATTTT. Translating gives CASRPTGSGNTIYF.

This chain joins TRBV5-5 and TRBJ2-1, with 7 bases identical to TRBD2. With V trimmed by 7 bases and J by 7 bases, 5 bases remained unmatched. CDR3 length: 12 residues. Per the germline V gene, CDR1 is SGHKS and CDR2 is YYEKEE (reference sequence). The CDR3 loop is CASLGSGNEQFF. CDR3 coding DNA: TGTGCCAGCTTAGGTAGCGGGAATGAGCAGTTCTTC.

J is TRBJ1-5 and V is TRBV4-1; the D is unclear. Per the germline V gene, CDR1 is MGHRA and CDR2 is YSYEKL. The CDR3 consists of 13 residues. The germline V and J ends were trimmed by 3 bases and 10 bases, with 13 bases remaining between them. CDR3 residues: CASSHLTGNPQHF. Written as DNA, the CDR3 is TGCGCCAGCAGCCACCTAACCGGGAACCCCCAGCATTTT.

Written as DNA, the CDR3 is TGTGCCAGCAGCTTAGCTCGGAAGACAAAAGGGGGGACTGAAGCTTTCTTT. It codes for CASSLARKTKGGTEAFF. This sequence joins TRBV7-9 and TRBJ1-1; perhaps TRBD1 as D (6 bases). V lost 0 bases and J lost 5, with 19 bases in between. This CDR3 spans 17 amino acids. CDR1 and CDR2 from the germline V gene are SEHNR and FQNEAQ (reference sequence).

The V gene is TRBV28, the J gene TRBJ1-5, with D perhaps matching TRBD1 (6 bases). CDR3 length: 13 amino acids. Trimming took off 8 bases at V and 3 bases at J, with 11 bases between the two ends. Germline CDR1 MDHEN, CDR2 SYDVKM. CDR3 residues: CASVGGHNQPQHF. CDR3 bases: TGTGCCAGCGTAGGGGGTCACAATCAGCCCCAGCATTTT.

The rearrangement uses TRBV5-6 and TRBJ2-3; D may be TRBD1 (5 bases). The V gene lost 4 bases and the J gene lost 4 bases, with 13 bases spanning the gap. The CDR3 consists of 14 residues. Germline CDR1 is SGHDT and CDR2 is YYEEEE. Written as DNA, the CDR3 is TGTGCCAGCAGCCGCCGGCACAGGCCAGATACGCAGTATTTT. Its protein is CASSRRHRPDTQYF.

In this sample, this clonotype turned up many times. The J gene is TRBJ1-2, the V gene TRBV3-1; TRBD1 matches 8 bases. The CDR3 has 15 residues. Trimming cost V 0 bases and J 8 bases; bases outside gene matches: 8. Germline CDR1 reads LGHDT; CDR2 reads YNNKEL (reference sequence). For the CDR3, the DNA is TGTGCCAGCAGCCAAGAGGGACAGGTTAGTCGCGGCTACACCTTC. As protein: CASSQEGQVSRGYTF.

The chain links TRBV28 to TRBJ1-5; D might be TRBD1 (6 bases). With 3 bases removed from V and 3 bases from J, the gap between germline ends came to 15 bases. The CDR3 spans 16 residues. Germline V gene data show CDR1 as MDHEN and CDR2 as SYDVKM. The CDR3 DNA follows: TGTGCCAGCAGTTTCCTAGTGGGGGGCAACAATCAGCCCCAGCATTTT. Translating gives CASSFLVGGNNQPQHF.

This chain connects TRBV5-8 to TRBJ1-1; D gene ambiguous. Germline CDR1 reads SGHTS; CDR2 reads YDEGEE. V was shortened by 3 bases and J by 0 bases, with 18 bases between the two germline ends. This CDR3 is built from 17 residues. The CDR3 loop is CASSSEVGRRMNTEAFF. The CDR3, as DNA: TGTGCCAGCAGCTCGGAGGTTGGACGGAGAATGAACACTGAAGCTTTCTTT.

The chain combines TRBV29-1 with TRBJ2-7, with 8 bases identical to TRBD1. Per germline, CDR1 SQVTM and CDR2 ANQGSEA. CDR3 length: 13 amino acids. V lost 4 bases to trimming and J lost 2 bases; unmatched junction nucleotides: 4. The CDR3 DNA reads TGCAGCGTTGTGGGGACAGGAACCTACGAGCAGTACTTC. Translating it yields CSVVGTGTYEQYF.

The chain is built from TRBV29-1 and TRBJ2-3; the D gene is possibly TRBD2 (7 bases). Germline-derived CDR1 and CDR2 are SQVTM and ANQGSEA. CDR3 length: 14 amino acids. V was clipped by 4 bases and J by 5 bases, with 16 bases between them. Here the CDR3 DNA reads TGCAGCGTTGCTTCGGGGGGCGCCGTAGATACGCAGTATTTT. Its protein product is CSVASGGAVDTQYF.

This clonotype was seen a handful of times. The chain is built from TRBV10-3 and TRBJ1-1; tentative D call: TRBD1 (6 bases). CDR1 ENHRY and CDR2 SYGVKD come from the germline V gene. CDR3 size: 13 residues. The germline V and J ends were trimmed by 6 bases and 0 bases, with 8 bases remaining between them. Written as DNA, the CDR3 is TGTGCCATCAGACAGGGAATGAACACTGAAGCTTTCTTT. It is translated as CAIRQGMNTEAFF.

The J gene is TRBJ2-7, the V gene TRBV28; the D call may be TRBD1 or TRBD2 (5 bases each). The V end was cut by 5 bases, the J end by 3 bases, with 23 bases between. Looked up from germline, CDR1 is MDHEN and CDR2 is SYDVKM. This CDR3 is built from 17 residues. The CDR3: CASSPEGTGWLVYEQYF. The CDR3 nucleotides read TGTGCCAGCAGTCCCGAAGGGACCGGGTGGCTCGTCTACGAGCAGTACTTC.

The sample holds a few counts of this clonotype. A much larger clone differs by one base, so this may be a read error. The rearrangement uses TRBV6-2 or TRBV6-3 and TRBJ2-1; 10 bases are a match to TRBD2. CDR3 size: 15 residues. The V segment lost 6 bases and the J segment 7 bases; nucleotides outside the gene matches: 9. Looked up from germline, CDR1 is MNHEY and CDR2 is SVGEGT. The CDR3 sequence: CASSSSGGAGNEQFF. Written as DNA, the CDR3 is TGTGCCAGCAGCTCAAGCGGGGGGGCCGGAAATGAGCAGTTCTTC.

In this sample, this clonotype turned up many times. This chain joins TRBV6-1 and TRBJ2-1, with 12 positions matching TRBD2. CDR3 length equals 15 residues. The germline CDR1 and CDR2 sequences are MNHNS and SASEGT. The V gene end was trimmed by 2 bases and the J gene end by 9 bases; junction bases not matched to a gene: 5. CDR3 nucleotides: TGTGCCAGCAGTGAACTAGCGGGGGGGACTGGTGAGCAGTTCTTC. Amino acids: CASSELAGGTGEQFF.

This chain uses TRBV2 with TRBJ2-2; 8 positions match TRBD2. The CDR3 has 15 residues. V lost 8 bases to trimming and J lost 4 bases; unmatched junction nucleotides: 9. Germline V CDR1 and CDR2: SNHLY, FYNNEI. The CDR3 DNA follows: TGTGCCAGCCAAAAACTAGCGGTGATCACCGGGGAGCTGTTTTTT. Its translation: CASQKLAVITGELFF.

This clonotype was seen more than once but under ten times. The chain combines TRBV20-1 with TRBJ2-7; 9 nucleotides match TRBD2. CDR3 length: 12 amino acids. Trimming cost V 7 bases and J 7 bases; bases outside gene matches: 8. Germline CDR1 is DFQATT and CDR2 is SNEGSKA (reference sequence). CDR3 loop: CSEGGSGSEQYF. The CDR3 region has the DNA TGCAGTGAGGGGGGTAGCGGGAGTGAGCAGTACTTC.

The sample holds many counts of this clonotype. The rearrangement uses TRBV5-6 and TRBJ2-5; D remains unclear. The V and J ends lost 0 bases and 4 bases respectively, with 10 bases between them. There are 14 residues in the CDR3. Germline V gene lookup returns CDR1 SGHDT and CDR2 YYEEEE. The CDR3 bases are TGTGCCAGCAGCTTGGGATTAGGTGGAGAGACCCAGTACTTC. It encodes CASSLGLGGETQYF. Complete variable domain (other parts from reference TRBV5-6 and TRBJ2-5): DAGVTQSPTHLIKTRGQQVTLRCSPKSGHDTVSWYQQALGQGPQFIFQYYEEEERQRGNFPDRFSGHQFPNYSSELNVNALLLGDSALYLCASSLGLGGETQYFGPGTRLLVL.

This clonotype was seen many times. V usage is TRBV20-1 and J usage is TRBJ2-7; 9 bases are shared with TRBD2. Germline V lookup: CDR1 DFQATT, CDR2 SNEGSKA (reference sequence). V dropped 3 bases and J dropped 6; count of bases not matched to a gene: 9. This CDR3 spans 14 amino acids. CDR3 nucleotides: TGCAGTGCTAGGGGTAGCGGGAGTAGCGGCGAGCAGTACTTC. Amino acids: CSARGSGSSGEQYF.

This clonotype has a count of ten or more. The chain is built from TRBV18 and TRBJ1-1, with D unresolved. Per the germline V gene, CDR1 is KGHSH and CDR2 is LQKENI. V was clipped by 0 bases and J by 2 bases, with 13 bases between them. The CDR3 length is 16 residues. DNA for the CDR3: TGTGCCAGCTCACCACCGTCGAAGGGAAGTAACACTGAAGCTTTCTTT. It is translated as CASSPPSKGSNTEAFF.

This clonotype was seen only a few times. This chain uses TRBV24-1 with TRBJ2-1, with TRBD1 matching 9 bases. Germline CDR1 reads KGHDR; CDR2 reads SFDVKD. The trim removed 10 bases at V and 4 bases at J, leaving 4 bases unmatched. CDR3 length equals 13 residues. For the CDR3, the DNA is TGTGCCACGGGGGACAGGGCTTACAATGAGCAGTTCTTC. Its protein is CATGDRAYNEQFF.

This chain uses TRBV5-5 with TRBJ2-2, with 7 bases lining up with TRBD1. J lost 0 bases, V lost 2 bases, and 4 bases had no gene match. The CDR3 contains 16 residues. Germline values: CDR1 SGHKS, CDR2 YYEKEE (reference sequence). The CDR3 DNA is TGTGCCAGCAGCTTTAAAGGGGGCGCGAACACCGGGGAGCTGTTTTTT. Residues: CASSFKGGANTGELFF.

This clonotype was recorded a few times. The rearrangement joins TRBV6-5 to TRBJ2-7; 9 positions match TRBD2. The ends lost 0 bases at V and 1 base at J; junction bases unmatched: 10. Looked up from germline, CDR1 is MNHEY and CDR2 is SVGAGI. There are 18 residues in the CDR3. The CDR3 reads CASSYSLVLAGRSYEQYV. The CDR3 DNA reads TGTGCCAGCAGTTACTCCTTAGTGCTAGCGGGGCGATCCTACGAGCAGTACGTC.

This clonotype appeared many times. The rearrangement links TRBV12-3 or TRBV12-4 to TRBJ2-3; 9 nucleotides match TRBD2. The CDR3 has 18 amino acids. V shed 6 bases, J shed 0 bases, and the junction held 13 bases outside the gene matches. The CDR3 sequence is CASSPLGSGRASTDTQYF. Written as DNA, the CDR3 is TGTGCCAGCAGCCCCCTCGGTAGCGGGAGAGCTAGCACAGATACGCAGTATTTT.